A selection of T cell receptor beta chains follows, all from one sample in a study of identical twins. One entry per CDR3 protein results from TCRdb running MiXCR on the 5' RACE reads. Altogether about 100,000 distinct CDR3 sequences are present, 5.5% to 7% being singletons, with the ten largest covering more than 10%. The sequenced material came from memory T cells sorted from blood. All receptors derive from a woman between 50 and 59 years old in good health. Each CDR3 is given with its conserved first and last residue. The D gene is left open where the match is weak. The size entry is marked missing in some rows and otherwise reads once, few, many or a size class.

cdr3_nt | cdr3_aa | v_call | d_call | clone_size | j_call
TGTGCCAGCAGCTTAACTAGTTCTCAGACCCAGTACTTC | CASSLTSSQTQYF | TRBV7-3 | NA | many | TRBJ2-5
TGTGCCAGCAGCCCAGCTGCCTCTGGGGCCAACGTCCTGACTTTC | CASSPAASGANVLTF | TRBV6-5 | NA | NA | TRBJ2-6
TGTGCCAGCTCACCACAGGCCGGGGATCAGCCCCAGCATTTT | CASSPQAGDQPQHF | TRBV18 | NA | many | TRBJ1-5
TGTGCCAGCAGCCAAGTTCCGGGGGCGGGTTATGGCTACACCTTC | CASSQVPGAGYGYTF | TRBV3-1 | NA | many | TRBJ1-2
TGTGCCAGCAGAAACAGGGGGGGGGCGACGTATGGCTACACCTTC | CASRNRGGATYGYTF | TRBV3-1 | TRBD1 | few | TRBJ1-2
TGTGCCAGCACGCGGGACGGTGAGCAGTTCTTC | CASTRDGEQFF | TRBV2 | NA | many | TRBJ2-1
TGTGCCAGTAACGGGGGCGCGGGGAATACGCAGTATTTT | CASNGGAGNTQYF | TRBV9 | NA | many | TRBJ2-3
TGTGCCAGCTCCCCGCCGACTACCTACGAGCAGTACTTC | CASSPPTTYEQYF | TRBV6-1 | NA | few | TRBJ2-7
TGTGCCAGCAGTTACTCGATGGCCGGGACAGGGGACTACGAGCAGTACTTC | CASSYSMAGTGDYEQYF | TRBV6-5 | TRBD1 | many | TRBJ2-7
TGTGCCAGCAGTTTAGGGCGAAGGGGACTAGCTAGGAAGGGGAACACAGATACGCAGTATTTT | CASSLGRRGLARKGNTDTQYF | TRBV12-3/TRBV12-4 | TRBD2 | NA | TRBJ2-3
TGTGCCACCCTAGCGGGAGGGGACGACGAGCAGTACTTC | CATLAGGDDEQYF | TRBV2 | TRBD2 | NA | TRBJ2-7
TGTGCCAGCAGCGCTATCACAGAGACCCAGTACTTC | CASSAITETQYF | TRBV14 | NA | many | TRBJ2-5